This T cell receptor beta chain is from a study of blood T cell repertoires in COVID-19. Study overall: Acute and convalescent COVID-19 specimens originated in the United States, Italy and Spain. T cells, B-cell-depleted T cells, or PBMCs supplied cDNA or gDNA.

Source study methods: Using reference gene primer amplification, nucleated cell counts were estimated. Some clones are missing from TCRdb's copy, which holds only in-frame ones; the method was immunoSEQ multiplex PCR. V and J calls and clone size are those listed in that table; D and trimming were worked out from the DNA. This table holds hundreds of thousands of clones, roughly 82% found once. The germline V gene has CDR1 MNHEY and CDR2 SVGAGI. J lost 8 bases, V lost 5 bases, and 4 bases had no gene match. CDR3 length: 12 amino acids. The chain combines TRBV6-5 with TRBJ1-2; 8 bases align to TRBD1. The receptor comes from an elderly woman with active or convalescent COVID-19. What was sequenced was peripheral blood. DNA of the CDR3: TGTGCCAGCAGTCCAGGGGGCTTGGGCTACACCTTC. This codes for CASSPGGLGYTF.